Listed below are T cell receptor beta chains from one sample, sequenced in a study of blood T cells in healthy people across ages. TCRdb fed the 5' RACE reads into MiXCR, producing one record per CDR3 protein. The sample has about 1.1 million distinct CDR3 sequences; more than 30% are singletons. Sequenced sample: blood. The receptors derive from a man aged 18-30 years in good health. Each CDR3 is given with its conserved first and last residue. The D gene is left open where the match is weak. Not every row has a clone size; where given, it reads once, few, many or a size class.

cdr3_length d_call j_call clone_size v_call cdr3_aa cdr3_nt
14 NA TRBJ2-4 few TRBV5-1 CASSLGPALNIQYF TGCGCCAGCAGCTTGGGCCCCGCACTAAACATTCAGTACTTC
15 NA TRBJ1-6 NA TRBV7-2 CASSLASGSDSPLHF TGTGCCAGCAGCTTAGCCTCAGGGTCAGATTCACCCCTCCACTTT
14 NA TRBJ2-5 few TRBV14 CASSQDFGEETQYF TGTGCCAGCAGCCAAGATTTCGGGGAAGAGACCCAGTACTTC
12 NA TRBJ2-5 few TRBV20-1 CSASDSQETQYF TGCAGTGCTAGTGACAGCCAAGAGACCCAGTACTTC
14 NA TRBJ1-2 few TRBV12-3/TRBV12-4 CASSPRGGGRGYTF TGTGCCAGCAGTCCAAGAGGCGGGGGTCGTGGCTACACCTTC
12 NA TRBJ2-6 many TRBV7-2 CASSLGANVLTF TGTGCCAGCAGCCTTGGGGCCAACGTCCTGACTTTC
16 NA TRBJ2-2 NA TRBV5-1 CASSLAGTSDTGELFF TGCGCCAGCAGCTTGGCGGGGACGTCGGACACCGGGGAGCTGTTTTTT
15 TRBD1 TRBJ2-3 NA TRBV30 CAWSYDGTGVHTRYF TGTGCCTGGAGTTACGACGGGACAGGGGTTCATACGCGGTATTTT
14 NA TRBJ2-7 NA TRBV27 CASSLPDRTYEQYF TGTGCCAGCAGTTTACCCGACAGAACCTACGAGCAGTACTTC
12 NA TRBJ1-6 NA TRBV25-1 CASSTQGLPLHF TGTGCCAGCAGTACCCAGGGGCTTCCCCTCCACTTT
12 NA TRBJ2-4 NA TRBV11-2 CASSQGTWEQYF TGTGCCAGCAGCCAAGGGACGTGGGAGCAGTACTTC
15 NA TRBJ2-1 NA TRBV5-4 CASSLQGTGTDEQFF TGTGCCAGCAGCTTGCAGGGGACGGGTACGGATGAGCAGTTCTTC
12 TRBD2 TRBJ2-1 NA TRBV6-2/TRBV6-3 CASRRASGEQFF TGTGCCTCGAGAAGGGCTAGCGGTGAGCAGTTCTTC
15 NA TRBJ2-4 NA TRBV4-3 CASSQLQGAKNIQYF TGCGCCAGCAGCCAACTACAGGGTGCCAAAAACATTCAGTACTTC
15 TRBD2 TRBJ2-1 few TRBV10-3 CAISESRDYYNEQFF TGTGCCATCAGTGAGTCGAGGGACTACTACAATGAGCAGTTCTTC
16 NA TRBJ2-7 few TRBV27 CASSFLAYSSYNEQYF TGTGCCAGCAGTTTTCTGGCCTACAGCTCCTACAATGAGCAGTACTTC
13 NA TRBJ1-2 NA TRBV27 CASSPRRGNGYTF TGTGCCAGCAGTCCCCGACGGGGCAATGGCTACACCTTC
15 TRBD2 TRBJ2-5 NA TRBV9 CASTPTGTSGETRYF TGTGCCAGCACCCCTACCGGGACTAGCGGAGAGACCCGGTACTTC